This T cell receptor (beta chain) appears in the sequencing data of a study of regulatory T cells in long-lasting Graves disease. Overall study findings and caveats: The study found TRBV28, TRBJ1-2 and TRBJ2-5 favored in persistent disease.

CDR1 SGHRS and CDR2 YFSETQ come from the germline V gene. V was clipped by 4 bases and J by 7 bases; unmatched bases: 16. The CDR3 is made up of 16 amino acids. Time point: persistent/refractory GD, antithyroid drugs over 5 years with positive TRAb. RNA extracted from PBMCs served as the sequencing template. Construction of TCR beta libraries relied on iRepertoire HTBI primers and on Arm-PCR targeting CDR3 regions. MiXCR, applied by TCRdb to the multiplex PCR reads, yields one record per CDR3 protein. The sample holds 450,000 or so distinct CDR3 sequences, around 20% seen once. As concerns this clonotype: What it binds is not known.

The origin of this receptor is a female donor with Graves disease. Sequences were derived from peripheral blood mononuclear cells (PBMCs), sampled when the disease was refractory, from a patient treated with antithyroid drugs. This chain joins TRBV5-1 and TRBJ2-7; 8 positions match TRBD2. The CDR3 bases are TGCGCCAGCAGCCCGCAGGGCGGTAGCGGGATCGGGGAGCAGTACTTC. It codes for CASSPQGGSGIGEQYF. Complete variable domain (other parts from reference TRBV5-1 and TRBJ2-7): KAGVTQTPRYLIKTRGQQVTLSCSPISGHRSVSWYQQTPGQGLQFLFEYFSETQRNKGNFPGRFSGRQFSNSRSEMNVSTLELGDSALYLCASSPQGGSGIGEQYFGPGTRLTVT.